The clone carrying this T cell receptor beta chain turned up a few times. Assay used: immunoSEQ multiplex PCR; TCRdb lists only in-frame clones, some missing. Among approximately 110,000 clones, about 85% were seen once, and the ten largest hold about 2.4%. The data derive from a study of PD-L1 blockade in urothelial cancer. Study context: Blood analysis took place 3 weeks (second dose) and 6 weeks after treatment start.

The CDR3 length is 16 residues. Per germline, CDR1 SGDLS and CDR2 YYNGEE. V dropped 2 bases and J dropped 0; count of bases not matched to a gene: 7. The chain carries TRBV9 and TRBJ1-1, with 7 bases identical to TRBD1. This receptor was identified in a man over 45 with urothelial cancer. Sequencing was performed on PBMCs, taken around atezolizumab (anti-PD-L1) treatment. The CDR3 DNA sequence: TGTGCCAGCAGCGTGGGGTTGGGACAGATGAACACTGAAGCTTTCTTT. Translation: CASSVGLGQMNTEAFF.